Listed below are T cell receptor beta chains from one sample, sequenced in a study of regulatory T cells in long-lasting Graves disease. One entry per CDR3 protein results from TCRdb running MiXCR on the multiplex PCR reads. The sample carries around 250,000 distinct CDR3 sequences, about 19% recorded once. Material: peripheral blood mononuclear cells (PBMCs), obtained at new diagnosis, from a patient treated with antithyroid drugs. Receptors were obtained from a female donor with Graves disease. Each CDR3 is given with its conserved first and last residue. A D gene is named only where the DNA matches it firmly. Not every row has a clone size; where given, it reads once, few, many or a size class.

D gene: .
clone size: many
J gene: TRBJ2-1
V gene: TRBV24-1
CDR3 protein: CATSGGVLYNEQFF
CDR3 DNA: TGTGCCACCAGTGGTGGAGTTCTCTACAATGAGCAGTTCTTC

D gene: TRBD2
clone size: many
J gene: TRBJ2-1
V gene: TRBV6-1
CDR3 protein: CASTSLAGTNNEQFF
CDR3 DNA: TGTGCCAGCACCTCACTAGCGGGTACCAACAATGAGCAGTTCTTC

D gene: .
clone size: many
J gene: TRBJ1-2
V gene: TRBV5-5
CDR3 protein: CASSLVREDYGYTF
CDR3 DNA: TGTGCCAGCAGCTTGGTCAGGGAGGACTATGGCTACACCTTC

D gene: .
clone size: many
J gene: TRBJ2-4
V gene: TRBV20-1
CDR3 protein: CSANTASQNIQYF
CDR3 DNA: TGCAGTGCAAATACAGCGTCCCAAAACATTCAGTACTTC

D gene: TRBD2
clone size: many
J gene: TRBJ2-3
V gene: TRBV7-2
CDR3 protein: CASSLGTSWTTDTQYF
CDR3 DNA: TGTGCCAGCAGCTTAGGGACTAGCTGGACCACAGATACGCAGTATTTT

D gene: TRBD1
clone size: .
J gene: TRBJ1-2
V gene: TRBV25-1
CDR3 protein: CASSESPGTGFGYTF
CDR3 DNA: TGTGCCAGCAGTGAGTCTCCCGGGACAGGGTTTGGCTACACCTTC

D gene: .
clone size: .
J gene: TRBJ1-1
V gene: TRBV19
CDR3 protein: CATTPPGRAATEAFF
CDR3 DNA: TGTGCCACCACCCCTCCCGGCAGGGCGGCCACTGAAGCTTTCTTT

D gene: .
clone size: many
J gene: TRBJ1-5
V gene: TRBV3-1
CDR3 protein: CASSQVAGAGPQHF
CDR3 DNA: TGTGCCAGCAGCCAAGTAGCGGGGGCAGGGCCCCAGCATTTT

D gene: .
clone size: .
J gene: TRBJ2-3
V gene: TRBV6-2/TRBV6-3
CDR3 protein: CASSYLRPGTDTQYF
CDR3 DNA: TGTGCCAGCAGTTACCTTCGACCGGGCACAGATACGCAGTATTTT

D gene: .
clone size: many
J gene: TRBJ2-5
V gene: TRBV20-1
CDR3 protein: CSARAAATQETQYF
CDR3 DNA: TGCAGTGCTAGAGCCGCAGCGACCCAAGAGACCCAGTACTTC

D gene: .
clone size: few
J gene: TRBJ1-1
V gene: TRBV9
CDR3 protein: CASSVEGLHEAFF
CDR3 DNA: TGTGCCAGCAGCGTAGAGGGACTTCATGAAGCTTTCTTT

D gene: .
clone size: .
J gene: TRBJ2-3
V gene: TRBV20-1
CDR3 protein: CSAPGWGRRPDTQYF
CDR3 DNA: TGCAGTGCCCCCGGATGGGGGCGCAGGCCAGATACGCAGTATTTT

D gene: TRBD1
clone size: .
J gene: TRBJ2-7
V gene: TRBV5-6
CDR3 protein: CASSSPSLTGWSYEQYF
CDR3 DNA: TGTGCCAGCAGCTCACCCTCTTTGACAGGGTGGTCCTACGAGCAGTACTTC

D gene: TRBD1
clone size: few
J gene: TRBJ2-5
V gene: TRBV10-3
CDR3 protein: CAISETGVETQYF
CDR3 DNA: TGTGCCATCAGCGAGACAGGGGTGGAGACCCAGTACTTC

D gene: TRBD1
clone size: .
J gene: TRBJ2-7
V gene: TRBV6-2/TRBV6-3
CDR3 protein: CASSVYIGPGQGTYEQYF
CDR3 DNA: TGTGCCAGCAGTGTCTACATTGGGCCGGGACAGGGGACCTACGAGCAGTACTTC

D gene: .
clone size: many
J gene: TRBJ1-6
V gene: TRBV12-3/TRBV12-4
CDR3 protein: CASSSGGRSSPLHF
CDR3 DNA: TGTGCCAGCAGTTCCGGGGGACGAAGTTCACCCCTCCACTTT

D gene: .
clone size: many
J gene: TRBJ1-5
V gene: TRBV12-3/TRBV12-4
CDR3 protein: CASSFAYSNQPQHF
CDR3 DNA: TGTGCCAGCAGTTTCGCCTATAGCAATCAGCCCCAGCATTTT

D gene: TRBD1
clone size: many
J gene: TRBJ2-7
V gene: TRBV27
CDR3 protein: CASSLGRDRGSYEQYF
CDR3 DNA: TGTGCCAGCAGTTTAGGCCGGGACAGGGGTTCCTACGAGCAGTACTTC

D gene: .
clone size: few
J gene: TRBJ1-5
V gene: TRBV5-5
CDR3 protein: CASSLKGLNNQPQHF
CDR3 DNA: TGTGCCAGCAGCTTGAAGGGGTTGAACAATCAGCCCCAGCATTTT

D gene: .
clone size: many
J gene: TRBJ2-1
V gene: TRBV9
CDR3 protein: CASSVDQGPYNEQFF
CDR3 DNA: TGTGCCAGCAGCGTAGATCAGGGCCCCTACAATGAGCAGTTCTTC

D gene: .
clone size: many
J gene: TRBJ1-1
V gene: TRBV7-2
CDR3 protein: CASTQVNTEAFF
CDR3 DNA: TGTGCCAGTACACAGGTGAACACTGAAGCTTTCTTT

D gene: TRBD1
clone size: many
J gene: TRBJ2-7
V gene: TRBV2
CDR3 protein: CASNLGQGALYEQYF
CDR3 DNA: TGTGCCAGCAACCTTGGACAGGGGGCCCTCTACGAGCAGTACTTC

D gene: TRBD2
clone size: many
J gene: TRBJ2-1
V gene: TRBV6-5
CDR3 protein: CASSYQREYSIEQFF
CDR3 DNA: TGTGCCAGCAGTTATCAGCGGGAGTACAGTATAGAGCAGTTCTTC

D gene: .
clone size: .
J gene: TRBJ1-5
V gene: TRBV19
CDR3 protein: CASRGVAINQPQHF
CDR3 DNA: TGTGCCAGTAGAGGGGTTGCGATCAATCAGCCCCAGCATTTT

D gene: .
clone size: many
J gene: TRBJ1-1
V gene: TRBV4-1
CDR3 protein: CASSPIMTDPKNTEAFF
CDR3 DNA: TGCGCCAGCAGCCCCATTATGACGGACCCAAAGAACACTGAAGCTTTCTTT

D gene: .
clone size: few
J gene: TRBJ1-2
V gene: TRBV30
CDR3 protein: CAGNSLQGSYGCTF
CDR3 DNA: .

D gene: .
clone size: few
J gene: TRBJ2-5
V gene: TRBV27
CDR3 protein: CASSLSRGSGKETQYF
CDR3 DNA: TGTGCCAGCAGTTTATCAAGGGGGAGCGGGAAGGAGACCCAGTACTTC

D gene: .
clone size: .
J gene: TRBJ1-4
V gene: TRBV6-1
CDR3 protein: CASSSLGDYNEKLFF
CDR3 DNA: TGTGCCAGCAGTAGCCTGGGGGATTATAATGAAAAACTGTTTTTT

D gene: .
clone size: many
J gene: TRBJ2-3
V gene: TRBV20-1
CDR3 protein: CSARRAGQTYTDTQYF
CDR3 DNA: TGCAGTGCCAGACGGGCGGGACAGACATACACAGATACGCAGTATTTT

D gene: TRBD1
clone size: many
J gene: TRBJ2-6
V gene: TRBV6-2/TRBV6-3
CDR3 protein: CASSRGQGANVLTF
CDR3 DNA: TGTGCCAGCAGCAGGGGGCAGGGGGCCAACGTCCTGACTTTC

D gene: TRBD1
clone size: many
J gene: TRBJ1-4
V gene: TRBV12-3/TRBV12-4
CDR3 protein: CASSDSGTGGKLFF
CDR3 DNA: TGTGCCAGCAGTGATTCCGGGACAGGGGGAAAACTGTTTTTT

D gene: .
clone size: many
J gene: TRBJ2-7
V gene: TRBV18
CDR3 protein: CASSPPGVGTYEQYF
CDR3 DNA: TGTGCCAGCTCACCACCGGGCGTTGGGACCTACGAGCAGTACTTC

D gene: .
clone size: many
J gene: TRBJ2-6
V gene: TRBV12-5
CDR3 protein: CASAPDRTSSGANVLTF
CDR3 DNA: TGTGCTAGTGCGCCCGACAGGACTAGCTCTGGGGCCAACGTCCTGACTTTC

D gene: .
clone size: few
J gene: TRBJ1-2
V gene: TRBV5-1
CDR3 protein: CASSPEVVSWGGYTF
CDR3 DNA: TGCGCCAGCAGCCCGGAGGTGGTATCTTGGGGTGGCTACACCTTC

D gene: TRBD2
clone size: many
J gene: TRBJ2-5
V gene: TRBV7-7
CDR3 protein: CASSIGLAGGRETQYF
CDR3 DNA: TGTGCCAGCAGCATTGGACTAGCGGGGGGGCGAGAGACCCAGTACTTC

D gene: .
clone size: many
J gene: TRBJ2-7
V gene: TRBV7-9
CDR3 protein: CASSLRAGAGKFHEQYF
CDR3 DNA: TGTGCCAGCAGCCTCAGGGCTGGGGCAGGGAAATTCCACGAGCAGTACTTC

D gene: TRBD1
clone size: many
J gene: TRBJ2-3
V gene: TRBV29-1
CDR3 protein: CSVARDRGVDTQYF
CDR3 DNA: TGCAGCGTAGCCCGGGACAGGGGGGTCGATACGCAGTATTTT

D gene: .
clone size: many
J gene: TRBJ2-5
V gene: TRBV11-3
CDR3 protein: CASSPGQETQYF
CDR3 DNA: TGTGCCAGCAGCCCGGGGCAAGAGACCCAGTACTTC

D gene: .
clone size: many
J gene: TRBJ1-5
V gene: TRBV3-1
CDR3 protein: CASSQESGVSNQPQHF
CDR3 DNA: TGTGCCAGCAGCCAAGAATCAGGGGTAAGCAATCAGCCCCAGCATTTT

D gene: TRBD1
clone size: .
J gene: TRBJ2-5
V gene: TRBV19
CDR3 protein: CASSIRQGFEETQYF
CDR3 DNA: TGTGCCAGTAGTATTAGACAGGGGTTTGAAGAGACCCAGTACTTC

D gene: .
clone size: .
J gene: TRBJ2-2
V gene: TRBV5-1
CDR3 protein: CASSLIPTGELFF
CDR3 DNA: TGCGCCAGCAGCTTGATCCCCACCGGGGAGCTGTTTTTT

D gene: .
clone size: few
J gene: TRBJ2-6
V gene: TRBV9
CDR3 protein: CASSVVAERVSVLTF
CDR3 DNA: TGTGCCAGCAGCGTAGTGGCAGAGCGGGTCAGCGTCCTGACTTTC

D gene: .
clone size: many
J gene: TRBJ1-3
V gene: TRBV10-3
CDR3 protein: CAISESSNPRAGNTIYF
CDR3 DNA: TGTGCCATCAGTGAGTCTTCCAATCCCAGAGCGGGAAACACCATATATTTT

D gene: .
clone size: many
J gene: TRBJ1-6
V gene: TRBV11-2
CDR3 protein: CASSPTLNSPLHF
CDR3 DNA: TGTGCCAGCAGCCCCACCCTCAATTCACCCCTCCACTTT

D gene: .
clone size: many
J gene: TRBJ2-3
V gene: TRBV7-2
CDR3 protein: CASSSSSSTDTQYF
CDR3 DNA: TGTGCCAGCAGCTCCAGTTCCAGCACAGATACGCAGTATTTT

D gene: .
clone size: many
J gene: TRBJ2-1
V gene: TRBV12-3/TRBV12-4
CDR3 protein: CASSLRGSEQFF
CDR3 DNA: TGTGCCAGCAGTTTAAGGGGGAGCGAGCAGTTCTTC